This T cell receptor (beta chain) was obtained from a study of T cell responses to AZD1222 COVID-19 vaccine. Study-wide context: Recipients boosted at about 4 weeks or about 12 weeks are pooled. Findings and caveats of the study: Nearly half of spike-specific TCRs reportedly go after variant regions that carry no mutations. Clonal diversity may have been underestimated, and the donors were mostly white British, with more females than males.

TCRdb's table, derived via immunoSEQ multiplex PCR, lists solely in-frame clones and lacks some. The data hold over 100,000 clones, with over 75% observed a single time. V shed 0 bases and J 1 base; nucleotides not matched to a gene: 10. From germline, CDR1 is SGHTA and CDR2 FQGNSA. CDR3 length: 18 residues. Details on this clone: No antigen is known for it.

The sample here was peripheral blood, taken on day 0 of AZD1222 vaccination. This chain uses TRBV7-2 with TRBJ1-2; 8 bases are shared with TRBD1. The TCR was taken from an adult in good health. The DNA of the CDR3 is TGTGCCAGCAGCTTAGCCAGGCAGGGGGCAGGAGGTAACTATGGCTACACCTTC. This codes for CASSLARQGAGGNYGYTF.